The clone carrying this TCR beta chain showed up just a few times. The sample carries other DNA sequences with the same CDR3. The data derive from a study of cytomegalovirus exposure and HLA in healthy donors. The PCR ran on 60 Vbeta and 13 Jbeta primers. Sequencing used immunoSEQ multiplex PCR; TCRdb keeps in-frame clones, though not all of them. The data hold 100,000 to 150,000 clones, with approximately 78% observed a single time. The CDR3 loop spans 15 amino acids. V gave up 6 bases and J gave up 7 bases; unmatched junction bases: 9. The germline V gene encodes CDR1 MDHEN and CDR2 SYDVKM. The sequence derives from a middle-aged woman in good health and CMV-seropositive. The sequenced sample consisted of PBMCs. The V gene is TRBV28, the J gene TRBJ2-4, with TRBD1 matching over 10 bases. CDR3 DNA: TGTGCCAGCAGAACACCCGGGACAGGGGTTAACATTCAGTACTTC. Its translation: CASRTPGTGVNIQYF.